The present entry profiles one TCR beta chain with its context. What it binds is not known. The data derive from a study of T-cell memory formation after mild COVID-19. On the study more broadly: The study found TCR clusters largely donor specific.

Study-level points and caveats: Largely, contracting CD4+ clones fell within CM and EM, and contracting CD8+ clones within EMRA.

The CDR3 runs 13 residues. V was shortened by 5 bases and J by 4 bases, with 9 bases between the two germline ends. Germline CDR1 is LGHNA and CDR2 is YNFKEQ. TCRalpha and TCRbeta libraries used 5'RACE with constant-segment primers and UMIs. TCRdb passed the 5' RACE reads through MiXCR, listing each CDR3 protein once. There are about 250,000 distinct CDR3 sequences in the sample; roughly 18% occur only once, and roughly 23% lies in the top ten. This receptor was obtained from a man between 18 and 29 years old who had mild COVID-19 (a few samples of this study predate the infection). Cell type and time point are not known. Sequencing was carried out using PBMCs or a T cell subset sorted from them (not recorded which). This sequence joins TRBV4-2 and TRBJ1-3; D unresolved. This CDR3 is CASSENSGNTIYF. CDR3 DNA sequence: TGTGCCAGCAGCGAAAACTCAGGAAACACCATATATTTT.